A single sample is the source of the 22 T cell receptor beta chains below, sequenced in a study of T cells in Graves' hyperthyroidism and ophthalmopathy. Amplification targeted TCR beta CDR3 regions from RNA transcripts. The HTBI set primed first-round TCR CDR3 RT-PCR. TCRdb fed the multiplex PCR reads into MiXCR, producing one record per CDR3 protein. The data contain 50,000 to 55,000 distinct CDR3 sequences, 48% of them singletons. Sequenced material: blood. The origin of the receptors is a woman aged 50 to 60 with Graves' ophthalmopathy.

The chain is built from TRBV12-3 or TRBV12-4 and TRBJ1-2; no clear D gene. Deletions cut 1 base from V and 8 bases from J, with 17 bases between. The CDR3 is 15 amino acids. The CDR3 DNA is TGTGCCAGCAGTTTAGTTGGACGGATAGACTGGGGCTACACCTTC. Residues: CASSLVGRIDWGYTF.

With respect to this clonotype: This may arise from a read error, as a much more abundant clone is one base away. This rearrangement joins TRBV6-1 to TRBJ2-1; 8 nucleotides line up with TRBD2. The CDR3 length is 16 residues. Germline lookup yields CDR1 MNHNS and CDR2 SASEGT. CDR3 loop: CASSGGAGTSYNERFF. The DNA of the CDR3 is TGTGCCAGCAGCGGGGGGGCAGGGACCTCCTACAATGAGCGGTTCTTC.

The rearrangement joins TRBV7-8 to TRBJ2-7, with D possibly called TRBD1 or TRBD2 (5 bases each). V was pared by 5 bases and J by 6 bases, with 17 bases between. Germline V gives CDR1 SGHVS, CDR2 FQNEAQ. The length of the CDR3 is 14 residues. CDR3 loop: CASSAGTSVGEQYF. As DNA, the CDR3 is TGTGCCAGCAGCGCAGGGACCAGCGTCGGCGAGCAGTACTTC.

This clonotype was detected a few times. A read error may explain this, as a much larger clone is one base away. V usage is TRBV20-1 and J usage is TRBJ1-3; a possible D gene is TRBD1 (5 bases). The CDR3 runs to 14 residues. Germline V gene data show CDR1 as DFQATT and CDR2 as SNEGSKA (reference sequence). The V end was cut by 5 bases, the J end by 8 bases, with 19 bases between. CDR3 DNA sequence: TGCAGTGCTGGAAAACCAGGGTTGCTATACACCATATATTTT. As protein: CSAGKPGLLYTIYF.

This clonotype is medium-sized within its sample. The genes are TRBV7-2 and TRBJ2-5; no reliable D call. This CDR3 region has 13 residues. V was clipped by 5 bases and J by 4 bases, with 11 bases between them. The V gene's germline CDR1 is SGHTA and CDR2 FQGNSA. DNA for the CDR3: TGTGCCAGCAGCCTAGAGGTCCGAGAGACCCAGTACTTC. The encoded protein is CASSLEVRETQYF.

This clonotype is termed medium-sized. The gene calls are TRBV24-1 and TRBJ2-7; no reliable D call. V was cut by 8 bases and J by 5 bases, with 15 bases left in between. The CDR3 sequence is 13 residues long. The germline V gene has CDR1 KGHDR and CDR2 SFDVKD. This chain's CDR3 is CATNRHFLDEQYF. As DNA, the CDR3 is TGTGCCACCAACCGACATTTTCTCGACGAGCAGTACTTC.

With respect to this clonotype: A much larger clone sits a single nucleotide away, making a read error possible. The chain carries TRBV3-1 and TRBJ2-7; 8 bases agree with TRBD1. The CDR3 consists of 13 residues. Germline V gene lookup returns CDR1 LGHDT and CDR2 YNNKEL (reference sequence). In DNA, the CDR3 is TGTGCCGGCAGCCCCGGGACAGGCTACGAGCAGTACTTC. The encoded protein is CAGSPGTGYEQYF.

This clonotype was seen once. The V gene is TRBV2, the J gene TRBJ2-7; D possibly matches TRBD1 or TRBD2 (5 bases each). The V and J ends lost 7 bases and 2 bases respectively, with 15 bases between them. Germline values: CDR1 SNHLY, CDR2 FYNNEI. This CDR3 contains 14 residues. The CDR3 spells CASTPGGGAYEQYF. The DNA for the CDR3 is TGTGCCAGCACTCCCGGTGGGGGAGCCTACGAGCAGTACTTC.

The V gene is TRBV10-3, the J gene TRBJ2-7, with TRBD1 matching 9 bases. V gave up 0 bases and J gave up 6 bases; unmatched junction bases: 9. The CDR3 length is 16 residues. Per the germline V gene, CDR1 is ENHRY and CDR2 is SYGVKD. This CDR3 is CAISESGGQGRSEQYF. The CDR3 coding sequence is TGTGCCATCAGTGAGTCGGGGGGACAGGGACGATCCGAGCAGTACTTC.

This clonotype was seen many times. The rearrangement uses TRBV2 and TRBJ1-4, with 9 bases matching TRBD1. The CDR3 runs to 14 residues. The germline V gene encodes CDR1 SNHLY and CDR2 FYNNEI. V shed 6 bases, J shed 8 bases, and the junction held 7 bases outside the gene matches. The CDR3 is CASSRGTGQEKLFF. The CDR3 DNA reads TGTGCCAGCAGCAGAGGGACAGGGCAGGAAAAACTGTTTTTT.

This clonotype was observed a single time. The conserved closing phenylalanine or tryptophan is absent in this CDR3, likely reflecting a read error. No DNA is shown, since the ends of the CDR3 on it are uncertain; the CDR3 is the one TCRdb lists. The rearrangement joins TRBV24-1 to TRBJ2-6; the table's D call of TRBD1 was not tested on the DNA. Per germline, CDR1 KGHDR and CDR2 SFDVKD. From its first to its last residue, the CDR3 has 14 amino acids. CDR3 in amino acids: CATSGTLDGANVLI.

This clonotype was observed many times. The CDR3 spells CSASGGADEKLFF. The CDR3 nucleotides read TGCAGTGCTAGTGGGGGGGCAGATGAAAAACTGTTTTTT. This chain links TRBV20-1 with TRBJ1-4; TRBD1 might be the D (6 bases). The CDR3 covers 13 residues. Trimming removed 3 bases at V and 6 bases at J, with 11 bases between. Germline assignment: CDR1 DFQATT and CDR2 SNEGSKA (reference sequence).

The table lists this clonotype with many counts. The chain joins TRBV5-5 to TRBJ2-7, with D unresolved. Germline V gives CDR1 SGHKS, CDR2 YYEKEE (reference sequence). The CDR3 contains 13 residues. The V and J ends lost 6 bases and 2 bases respectively, with 12 bases between them. The CDR3 spells CASTAGTTYEQYF. The CDR3 DNA reads as TGTGCCAGCACCGCTGGCACCACCTACGAGCAGTACTTC.

In its sample, this clonotype was seen many times. The rearrangement links TRBV5-4 to TRBJ1-1, with TRBD1 matching over 8 bases. The length of the CDR3 is 16 residues. The ends lost 4 bases at V and 1 base at J; junction bases unmatched: 9. The germline V gene encodes CDR1 SGHNT and CDR2 YYREEE (reference sequence). CDR3 region: CASSLTTGERNTEAFF. For the CDR3, the DNA is TGTGCCAGCAGCCTAACGACAGGGGAGAGGAACACTGAAGCTTTCTTT.

This clonotype appeared a single time. The chain uses TRBV6-1 and TRBJ1-5, with D maybe TRBD1 (5 bases). This CDR3 is built from 15 residues. The germline V and J ends were trimmed by 4 bases and 4 bases, with 14 bases remaining between them. Germline V gives CDR1 MNHNS, CDR2 SASEGT. The CDR3 DNA is TGTGCCAGCAGTGCCGGTAGGGGTGGGAATCAGCCCCAGCATTTT. Amino acid sequence: CASSAGRGGNQPQHF.

The chain carries TRBV19 and TRBJ1-6; tentatively, D is TRBD1 (5 bases). The CDR3 has 14 amino acids. Trimming took 3 bases from V and 7 from J, leaving 10 bases between them. Germline V gene data show CDR1 as LNHDA and CDR2 as SQIVND (reference sequence). CDR3 in amino acids: CASSMGRLNSPLHF. The CDR3 nucleotides read TGTGCCAGTAGTATGGGACGGCTCAATTCACCCCTCCACTTT.

Details on this clonotype: One end of the junction varies from germline; a read error may be responsible. The chain recombines TRBV7-2 with TRBJ1-1; D gene ambiguous. There are 10 residues in the CDR3. Germline V CDR1 and CDR2: SGHTA, FQGNSA. The CDR3 nucleotides are TGTGCCAGCAGCTCCACCACCCCACTCTTT. Protein sequence: CASSSTTPLF.

Comment on this clonotype: Since a much larger clone is just one base distant, this may be a read error. The rearrangement uses TRBV10-3 and TRBJ2-1, with D hard to call. Germline assignment: CDR1 ENHRY and CDR2 SYGVKD. Trimming left V 5 bases short and J 8 bases short, with 7 bases between. There are 11 residues in the CDR3. DNA for the CDR3: TGTGCCATCAGTTTACTGGATGAGCAGTTCTTC. It yields the protein CAISLLDEQFF.

J is TRBJ2-2 and V is TRBV24-1; D is unclear. CDR1 and CDR2 from the germline V gene are KGHDR and SFDVKD. This CDR3 is built from 11 residues. V was cut by 4 bases and J by 6 bases, with 2 bases left in between. CDR3 sequence: CATSDPGELFF. The CDR3 nucleotides are TGTGCCACCAGTGACCCCGGGGAGCTGTTTTTT.

This chain connects TRBV29-1 to TRBJ2-1, with D perhaps TRBD2 (6 bases). CDR1 is SQVTM, CDR2 ANQGSEA, per germline. The CDR3 length is 12 residues. Between the trimmed V and J ends, which lost 7 bases and 5 bases, there was a span of 12 bases. The CDR3 DNA reads TGCAGCGCCAGGAGGGTAGACAATGAGCAGTTCTTC. It specifies CSARRVDNEQFF.

The chain links TRBV2 to TRBJ2-3; 9 nucleotides match TRBD2. V shed 5 bases and J 0 bases; nucleotides not matched to a gene: 6. This CDR3 is built from 16 residues. In germline, CDR1 is SNHLY, CDR2 FYNNEI. Written as DNA, the CDR3 is TGTGCCAGCAGTTCCCGGACTAGCGTAAGCACAGATACGCAGTATTTT. Translation gives CASSSRTSVSTDTQYF. The whole variable domain, remainder taken from reference TRBV2 and TRBJ2-3, is EPEVTQTPSHQVTQMGQEVILRCVPISNHLYFYWYRQILGQKVEFLVSFYNNEISEKSEIFDDQFSVERPDGSNFTLKIRSTKLEDSAMYFCASSSRTSVSTDTQYFGPGTRLTVL.

The chain is built from TRBV5-1 and TRBJ1-1, with a possible D match to TRBD1 (5 bases). This CDR3 has 16 residues. In germline, CDR1 is SGHRS, CDR2 YFSETQ. V was pared by 1 base and J by 5 bases, with 18 bases between. CDR3 sequence reads: CASSLTGRRGGTEAFF. The CDR3, as DNA: TGCGCCAGCAGCTTGACGGGACGGCGGGGAGGTACTGAAGCTTTCTTT.